The source of this T cell receptor beta chain is a study of T cell responses to AZD1222 COVID-19 vaccine. The CDR3 has 18 amino acids. In germline, CDR1 is LGHNA, CDR2 YNFKEQ. The V gene end was trimmed by 1 base and the J gene end by 1 base; junction bases not matched to a gene: 11. TCRdb's table, derived via immunoSEQ multiplex PCR, lists solely in-frame clones and lacks some. The data show around 65,000 clones, around four fifths seen once. The chain links TRBV4-2 to TRBJ1-2; 8 bases agree with TRBD1. The source is an adult who received the AZD1222 COVID-19 vaccine. The specimen was peripheral blood, collected 28 days after the second AZD1222 dose. The CDR3 coding sequence is TGTGCCAGCAGCCAAGGGGTGGGGGACAGGACCATTAACTATGGCTACACCTTC. Amino acids: CASSQGVGDRTINYGYTF.